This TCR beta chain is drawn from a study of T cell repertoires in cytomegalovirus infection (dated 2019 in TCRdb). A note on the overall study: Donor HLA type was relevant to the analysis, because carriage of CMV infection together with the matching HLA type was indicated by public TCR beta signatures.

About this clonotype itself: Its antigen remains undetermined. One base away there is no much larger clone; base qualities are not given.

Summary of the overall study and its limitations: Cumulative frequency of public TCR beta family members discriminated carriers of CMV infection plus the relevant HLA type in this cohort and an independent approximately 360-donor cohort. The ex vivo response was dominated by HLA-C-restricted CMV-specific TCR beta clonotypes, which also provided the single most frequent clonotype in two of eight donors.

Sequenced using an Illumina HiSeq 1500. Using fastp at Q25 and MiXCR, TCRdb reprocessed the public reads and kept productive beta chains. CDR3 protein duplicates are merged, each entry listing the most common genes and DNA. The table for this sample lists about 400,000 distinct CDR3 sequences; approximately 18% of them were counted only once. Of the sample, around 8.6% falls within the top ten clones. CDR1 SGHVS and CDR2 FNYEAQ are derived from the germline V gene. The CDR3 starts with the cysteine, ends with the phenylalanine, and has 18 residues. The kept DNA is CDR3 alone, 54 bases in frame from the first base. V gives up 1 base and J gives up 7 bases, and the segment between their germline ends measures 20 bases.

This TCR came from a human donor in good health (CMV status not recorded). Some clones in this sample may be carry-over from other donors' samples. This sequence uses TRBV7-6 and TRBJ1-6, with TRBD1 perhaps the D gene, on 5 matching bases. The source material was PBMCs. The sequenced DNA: TGTGCCAGCAGCTTAGTAGGGGCAGACCAGGTTTTCAATTCACCCCTCCACTTT. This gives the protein CASSLVGADQVFNSPLHF.